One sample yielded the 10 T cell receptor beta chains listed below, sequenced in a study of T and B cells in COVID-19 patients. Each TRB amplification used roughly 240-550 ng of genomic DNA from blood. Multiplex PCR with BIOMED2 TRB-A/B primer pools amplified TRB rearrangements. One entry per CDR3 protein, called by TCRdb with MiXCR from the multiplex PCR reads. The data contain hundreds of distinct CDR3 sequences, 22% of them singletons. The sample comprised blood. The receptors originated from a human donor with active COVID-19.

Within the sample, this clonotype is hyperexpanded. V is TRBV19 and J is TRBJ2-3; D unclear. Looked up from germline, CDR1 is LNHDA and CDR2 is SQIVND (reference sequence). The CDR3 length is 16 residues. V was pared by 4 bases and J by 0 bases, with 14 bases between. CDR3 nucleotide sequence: TGTGCCAGTAGTACCCAGGCAGGAGTTAGCACAGATACGCAGTATTTT. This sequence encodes CASSTQAGVSTDTQYF.

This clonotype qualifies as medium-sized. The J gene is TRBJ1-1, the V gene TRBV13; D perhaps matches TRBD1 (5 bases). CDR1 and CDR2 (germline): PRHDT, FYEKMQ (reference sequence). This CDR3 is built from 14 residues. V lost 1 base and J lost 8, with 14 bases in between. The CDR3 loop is CASSLEGAGVEAFF. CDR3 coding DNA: TGTGCCAGCAGCTTAGAAGGCGCGGGGGTCGAAGCTTTCTTT.

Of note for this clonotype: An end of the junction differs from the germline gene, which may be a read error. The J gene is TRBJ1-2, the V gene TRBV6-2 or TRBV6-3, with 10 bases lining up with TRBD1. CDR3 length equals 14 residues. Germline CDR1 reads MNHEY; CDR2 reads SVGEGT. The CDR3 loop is CASRPGQGYYGYIF. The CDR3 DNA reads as TGTGCCAGCAGACCGGGACAGGGGTACTATGGCTACATTTTC.

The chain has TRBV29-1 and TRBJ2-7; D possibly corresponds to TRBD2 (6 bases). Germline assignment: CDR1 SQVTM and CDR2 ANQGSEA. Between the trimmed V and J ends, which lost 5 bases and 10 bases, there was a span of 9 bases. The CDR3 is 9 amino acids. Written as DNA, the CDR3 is TGCAGCGTTCAGGACTACCAGTACTTC. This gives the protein CSVQDYQYF.

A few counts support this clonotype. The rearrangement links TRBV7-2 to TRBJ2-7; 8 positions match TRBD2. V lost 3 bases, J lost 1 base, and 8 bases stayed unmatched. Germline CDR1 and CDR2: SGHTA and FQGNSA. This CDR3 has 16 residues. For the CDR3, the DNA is TGTGCCAGCAGCTTCCCTAGCGGGTCCCTTTCCTACGAGCAGTACTTC. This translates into CASSFPSGSLSYEQYF.

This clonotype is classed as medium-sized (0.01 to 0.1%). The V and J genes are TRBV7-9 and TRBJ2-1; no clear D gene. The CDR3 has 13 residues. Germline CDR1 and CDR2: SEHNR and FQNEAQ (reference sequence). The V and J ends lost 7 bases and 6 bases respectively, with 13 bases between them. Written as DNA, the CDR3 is TGTGCCAGCACCACCGGACCCAGCAATGAGCAGTTCTTC. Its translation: CASTTGPSNEQFF. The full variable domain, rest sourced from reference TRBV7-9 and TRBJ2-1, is DTGVSQNPRHKITKRGQNVTFRCDPISEHNRLYWYRQTLGQGPEFLTYFQNEAQLEKSRLLSDRFSAERPKGSFSTLEIQRTEQGDSAMYLCASTTGPSNEQFFGPGTRLTVL.

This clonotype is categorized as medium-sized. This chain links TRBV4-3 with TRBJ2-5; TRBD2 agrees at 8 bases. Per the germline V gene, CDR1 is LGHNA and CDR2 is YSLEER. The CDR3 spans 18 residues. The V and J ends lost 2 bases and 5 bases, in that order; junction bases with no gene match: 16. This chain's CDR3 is CASSQKRSAGGGLETQYF. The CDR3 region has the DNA TGCGCCAGCAGCCAAAAGAGATCTGCCGGGGGGGGGCTTGAGACCCAGTACTTC.

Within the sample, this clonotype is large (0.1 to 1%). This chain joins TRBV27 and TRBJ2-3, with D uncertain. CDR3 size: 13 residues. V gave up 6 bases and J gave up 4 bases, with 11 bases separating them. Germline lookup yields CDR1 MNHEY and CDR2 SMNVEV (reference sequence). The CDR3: CASSFGYPDTQYF. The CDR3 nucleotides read TGTGCCAGCAGCTTTGGATACCCAGATACGCAGTATTTT.

The CDR3 coding sequence is TGTGCCAGCAGAGAGGACTGGATCATTCCAGATACGCAGTATTTT. Protein sequence: CASREDWIIPDTQYF. V and J are TRBV6-2 or TRBV6-3 and TRBJ2-3, with a possible D match to TRBD2 (5 bases). The CDR3 loop spans 15 amino acids. Trimming pared 6 bases from V and 4 bases from J, leaving 17 bases between. CDR1 and CDR2 (germline): MNHEY, SVGEGT.

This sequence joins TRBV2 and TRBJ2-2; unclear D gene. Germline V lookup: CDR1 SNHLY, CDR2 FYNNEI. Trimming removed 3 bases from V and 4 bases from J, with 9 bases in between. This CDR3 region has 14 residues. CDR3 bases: TGTGCCAGCAGTGATGGGTTTGGCACCGGGGAGCTGTTTTTT. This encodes CASSDGFGTGELFF. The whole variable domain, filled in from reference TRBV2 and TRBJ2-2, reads EPEVTQTPSHQVTQMGQEVILRCVPISNHLYFYWYRQILGQKVEFLVSFYNNEISEKSEIFDDQFSVERPDGSNFTLKIRSTKLEDSAMYFCASSDGFGTGELFFGEGSRLTVL.